Listed below are T cell receptor beta chains from one sample, sequenced in a study of blood T cells in healthy people across ages. TCRdb re-called the 5' RACE reads with MiXCR, one entry per CDR3 protein. The profile shows under 800,000 distinct CDR3 sequences, approximately 21% of them singletons. Sample: blood. The receptors come from a man aged 70-80 years in good health. Both conserved end residues are part of each CDR3. A D gene is named only where the DNA matches it firmly.

D gene	V gene	J gene	CDR3 protein
-	TRBV3-1	TRBJ2-3	CASSQADVAADTQYF
-	TRBV3-1	TRBJ2-4	CASSPQVNIQYF
-	TRBV4-3	TRBJ2-4	CASSQASPTGKNIQYF
-	TRBV7-9	TRBJ2-7	CASSAWDSYEQYF
-	TRBV30	TRBJ1-4	CASKGTTNEKLFF
-	TRBV9	TRBJ2-1	CASSPAVVSSNEQFF
-	TRBV6-5	TRBJ1-1	CASSPGTWARSTEAFF
TRBD1	TRBV9	TRBJ1-4	CASSVERGRGEKLFF
-	TRBV6-1	TRBJ2-3	CASSETPGPSWGTDTQYF
TRBD2	TRBV6-2/TRBV6-3	TRBJ2-1	CASTVRLAGNNEQFF
TRBD1	TRBV10-3	TRBJ1-4	CATRTGGATNEKLFF
TRBD1	TRBV5-1	TRBJ1-1	CASSETRAGTGGRSTEAFF
-	TRBV7-3	TRBJ2-1	CASSKMLFGTHNEQFF
TRBD1	TRBV20-1	TRBJ1-3	CSARQGVGNTIYF
TRBD2	TRBV2	TRBJ2-3	CASSPLAGVISTDTQYF
-	TRBV25-1	TRBJ2-5	CASSEAKGRETQYF
-	TRBV20-1	TRBJ2-4	CSARDVLAVVDIQYF
-	TRBV6-5	TRBJ2-1	CASSLLEGSSEQFF
TRBD1	TRBV10-3	TRBJ2-3	CAISAGTGGLADTQYF
TRBD1	TRBV25-1	-	CASSEFRTGASGEQYF
-	TRBV6-1	TRBJ1-2	CASSEKSYGYTF
-	TRBV7-2	TRBJ1-3	CASSLWGAAGNTIYF
-	TRBV20-1	TRBJ1-4	CSAREQGVSNEKLFF
-	TRBV6-5	TRBJ1-3	CASSYQGSGNTIYF
TRBD1	TRBV28	TRBJ1-2	CASSQRQGYGYTF
TRBD2	TRBV6-6	TRBJ2-1	CASRTSGSGNEQFF
TRBD2	TRBV7-3	TRBJ2-3	CASSPGLAGTSTDTQYF
TRBD1	TRBV29-1	-	CSAAGQGGPNEQFF
-	TRBV10-1	TRBJ1-5	CASSDPSGGGSNQPQHF
-	TRBV7-2	TRBJ1-2	CASSLDREIYTF
-	TRBV7-2	TRBJ2-1	CASSLDAVAYNEQFF
TRBD2	TRBV19	TRBJ2-7	CASSIGLASNEQYF
-	TRBV21-1	TRBJ2-1	CASSEDRGYNEQFF
TRBD1	TRBV2	TRBJ1-2	CASRPGGQGSSGYTF
-	TRBV12-3/TRBV12-4	TRBJ1-1	CASRRGQNTEAFF
-	TRBV18	TRBJ2-7	CASSRRPLDGAGSYEQYF
-	TRBV2	TRBJ1-3	CASSGGVGRSSGNTIYF
-	TRBV21-1	TRBJ2-3	CASSKARSTDTQYF
-	TRBV2	TRBJ2-1	CASSDRPDPNNEQFF
-	TRBV7-8	-	CASSAQVSYEQYF
TRBD1	TRBV20-1	TRBJ1-2	CSASRDRDSNGYTF
TRBD1	TRBV20-1	TRBJ2-5	CSADRGGETQYF
-	TRBV4-1	TRBJ2-7	CASSPEDRTYEQYF
-	TRBV7-2	TRBJ2-1	CASSLDWVDEQFF
-	TRBV11-2	TRBJ2-7	CASSLEAASEQYF
-	TRBV4-1	TRBJ2-1	CASSQDRGRGARNEQFF
TRBD2	TRBV7-2	TRBJ2-5	CASSLRLASGTEAQYF
TRBD2	TRBV4-3	TRBJ2-3	CASSQATGRTDTQYF
-	TRBV5-6	TRBJ2-3	CASTLGLSTDTQYF
-	TRBV12-3/TRBV12-4	TRBJ1-1	CASRDSLSTEAFF
-	TRBV18	TRBJ2-1	CASSPETGLNEQFF